This T cell receptor beta chain stems from a study of OX40 agonist ivuxolimab in advanced cancers. The ends were cut back, 4 bases at V and 6 bases at J, with 20 bases in the middle. From germline, CDR1 is SGHNT and CDR2 YYREEE (reference sequence). The length of the CDR3 is 15 residues. TCRdb's table, derived via immunoSEQ multiplex PCR, lists solely in-frame clones and lacks some. The sample has tens of thousands of clones, around 90% seen once; the top ten hold approximately 1.1%. The sequencing used CD4+ or CD8+ T cells sorted from blood, collected in a trial of the OX40 agonist ivuxolimab. The rearrangement joins TRBV5-4 to TRBJ2-7; a possible D gene is TRBD1 (5 bases). The clonotype comes from an adult with an advanced solid tumor such as melanoma, head and neck, liver or kidney cancer. CDR3 sequence reads: CASSPQAHSRGEQYF. The CDR3 nucleotides are TGTGCCAGCAGCCCCCAAGCACATAGTAGGGGCGAGCAGTACTTC.